These 31 T cell receptor beta chains originate from one sample sequenced in a study of blood T cell repertoires in COVID-19. Data came from immunoSEQ multiplex PCR; TCRdb stores just in-frame clones and leaves some out. The repertoire has about 42,000 clones, around 89% of them found once; the top ten carry roughly 9.5%. The sample was peripheral blood. These receptors were collected from a man aged 25-40 years with active or convalescent COVID-19.

This rearrangement joins TRBV19 to TRBJ1-1, with 8 positions matching TRBD1. The ends lost 0 bases at V and 7 bases at J; junction bases unmatched: 4. Per germline, CDR1 LNHDA and CDR2 SQIVND (reference sequence). This CDR3 spans 14 amino acids. The CDR3 DNA sequence: TGTGCCAGTAGTATAGACCCGGACAGGGATGAAGCTTTCTTT. Its translation: CASSIDPDRDEAFF. Full variable domain (missing parts from reference TRBV19 and TRBJ1-1): DGGITQSPKYLFRKEGQNVTLSCEQNLNHDAMYWYRQDPGQGLRLIYYSQIVNDFQKGDIAEGYSVSREKKESFPLTVTSAQKNPTAFYLCASSIDPDRDEAFFGQGTRLTVV.

The gene calls are TRBV4-2 and TRBJ2-1; TRBD2 might be the D (5 bases). V gave up 1 base and J gave up 2 bases, with 15 bases separating them. The CDR3 runs 17 residues. The germline gives CDR1 LGHNA, CDR2 YNFKEQ. CDR3: CASSQVPWTEPYNEQFF. The DNA for the CDR3 is TGTGCCAGCAGCCAAGTTCCCTGGACTGAACCCTACAATGAGCAGTTCTTC.

The chain recombines TRBV21-1 with TRBJ2-7; TRBD2, the table's D call, lacks a check against the DNA. TRBV21-1 corresponds to a pseudogene. This CDR3 has 18 residues. CDR3 region: CASSTWTGGLAVLGEQYF. The CDR3 DNA reads as TGTGCCAGCAGTACCTGGACAGGGGGACTAGCGGTACTGGGCGAGCAGTACTTC.

The rearrangement links TRBV19 to TRBJ2-1; 11 bases match TRBD2. Germline V gene sequence: CDR1 LNHDA, CDR2 SQIVND (reference sequence). The CDR3 has 16 residues. The trim removed 7 bases at V and 4 bases at J, leaving 9 bases unmatched. CDR3 DNA sequence: TGTGCCAGTATCCCTACCGGGACTAGCGGTTACAATGAGCAGTTCTTC. Translating gives CASIPTGTSGYNEQFF.

The rearrangement links TRBV19 to TRBJ2-5, with TRBD2 matching over 8 bases. CDR1 is LNHDA and CDR2 is SQIVND in the germline V gene (reference sequence). V lost 4 bases and J lost 1; bases outside the gene matches: 5. This CDR3 comprises 15 residues. This CDR3 reads CASSTTSATQETQYF. The DNA of the CDR3 is TGTGCCAGTAGTACGACTAGCGCGACCCAAGAGACCCAGTACTTC.

The chain carries TRBV5-6 and TRBJ2-7; no definite D call. This CDR3 comprises 13 residues. The V end lost 1 base, the J end lost 6 bases, and 11 bases lay between the germline ends. Germline V gene sequence: CDR1 SGHDT, CDR2 YYEEEE. The CDR3, as DNA: TGTGCCAGCAGCTTGTTTTCTCGTCGCGAGCAGTACTTC. Residues: CASSLFSRREQYF. The variable domain in full, with the rest retrieved from reference TRBV5-6 and TRBJ2-7, is DAGVTQSPTHLIKTRGQQVTLRCSPKSGHDTVSWYQQALGQGPQFIFQYYEEEERQRGNFPDRFSGHQFPNYSSELNVNALLLGDSALYLCASSLFSRREQYFGPGTRLTVT.

This chain connects TRBV19 to TRBJ2-1, with 8 bases identical to TRBD2. Germline trimming cut 3 bases from V and 6 bases from J; bases unmatched to any gene: 1. CDR1 and CDR2 from the germline V gene are LNHDA and SQIVND (reference sequence). This CDR3 comprises 13 residues. This chain's CDR3 is CASSIGLANEQFF. The CDR3 DNA follows: TGTGCCAGTAGTATTGGACTAGCCAATGAGCAGTTCTTC.

This clone was detected once. V gene TRBV10-1 combines with J gene TRBJ2-1; D possibly corresponds to TRBD2 (6 bases). The V gene lost 0 bases and the J gene lost 7 bases, with 13 bases spanning the gap. This CDR3 is 15 amino acids long. CDR1 and CDR2 (germline): WNHNN, SYGVQD (reference sequence). The CDR3 is CASSESGGNRNEQFF. The CDR3 DNA sequence: TGCGCCAGCAGTGAGTCGGGGGGTAATAGAAATGAGCAGTTCTTC.

V usage is TRBV2 and J usage is TRBJ1-2, with D perhaps TRBD1 (6 bases). The V gene lost 4 bases and the J gene lost 5 bases, with 17 bases spanning the gap. CDR3 size: 15 residues. Germline V gene lookup returns CDR1 SNHLY and CDR2 FYNNEI. CDR3 region: CASSGGRTAPYGYTF. CDR3 sequence (DNA): TGTGCCAGCAGTGGCGGAAGGACAGCCCCATATGGCTACACCTTC. The whole variable domain, remainder taken from reference TRBV2 and TRBJ1-2, is EPEVTQTPSHQVTQMGQEVILRCVPISNHLYFYWYRQILGQKVEFLVSFYNNEISEKSEIFDDQFSVERPDGSNFTLKIRSTKLEDSAMYFCASSGGRTAPYGYTFGSGTRLTVV.

The V call is TRBV2, the J call TRBJ1-5; a possible D gene is TRBD1 (5 bases). The germline V gene encodes CDR1 SNHLY and CDR2 FYNNEI. V was clipped by 1 base and J by 5 bases, with 9 bases between them. The CDR3 runs 14 residues. The CDR3 region is CASSEGQPYQPQHF. In nucleotides, the CDR3 is TGTGCCAGCAGTGAAGGACAGCCGTATCAGCCCCAGCATTTT.

This clone has a handful of counts. Different DNA sequences within this sample yield the same CDR3. This rearrangement joins TRBV7-9 to TRBJ1-6; TRBD1 aligns across 8 bases. J was trimmed by 4 bases and V by 6 bases; bases with no gene match: 8. CDR3 length equals 16 residues. Per germline, CDR1 SEHNR and CDR2 FQNEAQ (reference sequence). CDR3 DNA: TGTGCCAGCAGTTCCGGGACAGGTTTTTATAATTCACCCCTCCACTTT. Encoded protein: CASSSGTGFYNSPLHF.

The V call is TRBV27, the J call TRBJ2-7; TRBD2 aligns across 10 bases. CDR1 is MNHEY, CDR2 SMNVEV, per germline (reference sequence). With 5 bases clipped from V and 1 base from J, the junction kept 5 bases outside the gene matches. The CDR3 is 15 residues long. CDR3 in amino acids: CASSTLAGASYEQYV. The DNA for the CDR3 is TGTGCCAGCAGTACCCTAGCGGGAGCGTCCTACGAGCAGTACGTC.

This chain links TRBV10-1 with TRBJ2-1, with D maybe TRBD2 (5 bases). Germline lookup yields CDR1 WNHNN and CDR2 SYGVQD (reference sequence). V was trimmed by 6 bases and J by 9 bases, leaving 24 bases between them. The CDR3 spans 16 residues. As DNA, the CDR3 is TGCGCCAGCAGCTACTCTAGGGAGTTGGGTCTTTTTGAGCAGTTCTTC. Encoded protein: CASSYSRELGLFEQFF.

This chain joins TRBV15 and TRBJ1-5, with TRBD1 identical over 7 bases. The CDR3 sequence is 14 residues long. V lost 4 bases, J lost 6 bases, and 6 bases stayed unmatched. The germline V gene has CDR1 LNHNV and CDR2 YYDKDF (reference sequence). The CDR3 is CATSITGAGQPQHF. CDR3 in DNA: TGTGCCACCAGCATAACAGGGGCAGGTCAGCCCCAGCATTTT.

The chain uses TRBV9 and TRBJ2-1, with TRBD2 matching 10 bases. Trimming cost V 0 bases and J 0 bases; bases outside gene matches: 6. The CDR3 is 18 amino acids. CDR1 is SGDLS, CDR2 YYNGEE, per germline. The CDR3 is CASSVVGTSDLSYNEQFF. Here the CDR3 DNA reads TGTGCCAGCAGCGTAGTGGGGACTAGCGACCTCTCCTACAATGAGCAGTTCTTC. The full variable domain, its missing parts supplied by reference TRBV9 and TRBJ2-1, is DSGVTQTPKHLITATGQRVTLRCSPRSGDLSVYWYQQSLDQGLQFLIQYYNGEERAKGNILERFSAQQFPDLHSELNLSSLELGDSALYFCASSVVGTSDLSYNEQFFGPGTRLTVL.

This clone was recorded a few times. V is TRBV6-5 and J is TRBJ1-2; D remains unclear. Between the trimmed V and J ends, which lost 6 bases and 6 bases, there was a span of 11 bases. The germline CDR1 and CDR2 sequences are MNHEY and SVGAGI. CDR3 size: 12 residues. This CDR3 is CASSPSGDGYTF. The CDR3 bases are TGTGCCAGCAGCCCCTCCGGGGATGGCTACACCTTC.

The CDR3 loop reads CASSPLGSGGQETQYF. In nucleotides, the CDR3 is TGTGCCAGCAGCCCGCTGGGCAGCGGGGGGCAAGAGACCCAGTACTTC. The gene calls are TRBV2 and TRBJ2-5; TRBD2 matches 9 bases. The CDR3 totals 16 residues. In germline, CDR1 is SNHLY, CDR2 FYNNEI. V was pared by 6 bases and J by 2 bases, with 10 bases of the junction left unmatched.

The count of this clone is one. The gene calls are TRBV4-1 and TRBJ1-1; D may be TRBD1 (5 bases). From germline, CDR1 is MGHRA and CDR2 YSYEKL. The CDR3 consists of 14 residues. V shed 3 bases and J shed 0 bases, with 8 bases lying between them. The chain's CDR3 is CASSQTDLNTEAFF. The CDR3 DNA reads TGCGCCAGCAGCCAGACAGATCTGAACACTGAAGCTTTCTTT.

The chain joins TRBV18 to TRBJ2-6; 10 positions match TRBD1. CDR1 and CDR2 from the germline V gene are KGHSH and LQKENI. V was pared by 1 base and J by 0 bases, with 15 bases of the junction left unmatched. The CDR3 totals 22 residues. The CDR3 is CASSPRRDRGSLSYSGANVLTF. CDR3 sequence (DNA): TGTGCCAGCTCACCACGTCGGGACAGGGGTTCCCTTTCCTACTCTGGGGCCAACGTCCTGACTTTC.

This rearrangement joins TRBV5-4 to TRBJ1-1; TRBD1 agrees at 7 bases. This CDR3 region has 15 residues. The germline V gene encodes CDR1 SGHNT and CDR2 YYREEE (reference sequence). V gave up 4 bases and J gave up 4 bases; unmatched junction bases: 10. CDR3 sequence: CASSPRTGGSTEAFF. CDR3 in DNA: TGTGCCAGCAGCCCTCGGACAGGAGGGAGCACTGAAGCTTTCTTT. The full variable domain, in which reference TRBV5-4 and TRBJ1-1 provide the parts outside the CDR3, is ETGVTQSPTHLIKTRGQQVTLRCSSQSGHNTVSWYQQALGQGPQFIFQYYREEENGRGNFPPRFSGLQFPNYSSELNVNALELDDSALYLCASSPRTGGSTEAFFGQGTRLTVV.

The chain carries TRBV19 and TRBJ1-1; TRBD1 aligns across 10 bases. V was clipped by 3 bases and J by 3 bases; unmatched bases: 1. Germline loops: CDR1 LNHDA, CDR2 SQIVND (reference sequence). There are 14 residues in the CDR3. The CDR3 nucleotides are TGTGCCAGTAGTATGACAGGGGGCTACACTGAAGCTTTCTTT. Translation gives CASSMTGGYTEAFF.

The chain is built from TRBV9 and TRBJ2-3; D unresolved. This CDR3 is built from 13 residues. V dropped 0 bases and J dropped 3 bases, with 5 bases sitting between them. Germline V CDR1 and CDR2: SGDLS, YYNGEE. The CDR3 DNA sequence: TGTGCCAGCAGCGTAGGGCGGACAGATACGCAGTATTTT. Translated: CASSVGRTDTQYF.

The V call is TRBV2, the J call TRBJ1-5, with D possibly matching TRBD1 (6 bases). The CDR3 sequence is 14 residues long. V lost 5 bases and J lost 6, with 14 bases in between. The germline V gene has CDR1 SNHLY and CDR2 FYNNEI. The CDR3 reads CASSKQGIGQPQHF. CDR3 bases: TGTGCCAGCAGTAAACAGGGCATAGGTCAGCCCCAGCATTTT.

In DNA form, the CDR3 reads TGTGCCAGCAATAACCGACTAGCGGAGAGCACAGATACGCAGTATTTT. As protein: CASNNRLAESTDTQYF. The chain has TRBV5-8 and TRBJ2-3; 9 bases agree with TRBD2. Germline V gene lookup returns CDR1 SGHTS and CDR2 YDEGEE. V shed 6 bases and J 0 bases; nucleotides not matched to a gene: 8. This CDR3 contains 16 residues.

V is TRBV29-1 and J is TRBJ2-1; D not certain. The CDR3 contains 15 residues. The V and J ends lost 0 bases and 5 bases respectively, with 14 bases between them. Germline V lookup: CDR1 SQVTM, CDR2 ANQGSEA. For the CDR3, the DNA is TGCAGCGTTGAAGATCCGGTAGCTCCGCACAATGAGCAGTTCTTC. Encoded protein: CSVEDPVAPHNEQFF.

The rearrangement links TRBV19 to TRBJ1-5; 10 bases map to TRBD1. Trimming cost V 6 bases and J 4 bases; bases outside gene matches: 12. This CDR3 has 17 amino acids. The V gene's germline CDR1 is LNHDA and CDR2 SQIVND (reference sequence). The CDR3 nucleotides are TGTGCCAGTAGACCCGCGAGACAGGGGGCTCTAAATCAGCCCCAGCATTTT. Residues: CASRPARQGALNQPQHF.

This clone was seen only a few times. This chain uses TRBV7-8 with TRBJ1-6, with TRBD1 matching over 7 bases. The CDR3 sequence is 16 residues long. V was pared by 1 base and J by 6 bases, with 6 bases of the junction left unmatched. The germline CDR1 and CDR2 sequences are SGHVS and FQNEAQ. Here the CDR3 reads CASSLVRGRGNSPLHF. The CDR3, as DNA: TGTGCCAGCAGCTTAGTCAGGGGGAGAGGTAATTCACCCCTCCACTTT.

The chain carries TRBV11-2 and TRBJ2-3; TRBD2 matches at 10 bases. Germline V CDR1 and CDR2: SGHAT, FQNNGV. The ends lost 5 bases at V and 4 bases at J; junction bases unmatched: 6. CDR3 size: 15 residues. CDR3 coding DNA: TGTGCCAGCAGCCAAAGTCTAGCGGGAGCAGATACGCAGTATTTT. This translates into CASSQSLAGADTQYF.

This clone showed up just once. The chain combines TRBV19 with TRBJ2-3, with D perhaps matching TRBD1 (6 bases). Per germline, CDR1 LNHDA and CDR2 SQIVND (reference sequence). Trimming took off 3 bases at V and 7 bases at J, with 20 bases between the two ends. The CDR3 runs 16 residues. CDR3 bases: TGTGCCAGTAGTATGTCAGGGGCCACACCCGGGTATACGCAGTATTTT. This translates into CASSMSGATPGYTQYF.

This clone was recorded only once. The chain recombines TRBV7-2 with TRBJ2-3; D is possibly TRBD2 (6 bases). V lost 6 bases to trimming and J lost 5 bases, with 18 bases between them. CDR3 size: 15 residues. CDR1 SGHTA and CDR2 FQGNSA come from the germline V gene. The CDR3 DNA reads as TGTGCCAGCAGACCCACGCCTCACGGGGGAGATACGCAGTATTTT. As protein: CASRPTPHGGDTQYF.

V and J are TRBV11-3 and TRBJ2-5, with D tentatively TRBD2 (6 bases). There are 13 residues in the CDR3. V was trimmed by 5 bases and J by 4 bases, leaving 11 bases between them. The germline CDR1 and CDR2 sequences are SGHNT and YENEEA. For the CDR3, the DNA is TGTGCCAGCAGCCCCAGAGCGGGAGAGACCCAGTACTTC. This translates into CASSPRAGETQYF.